This T cell receptor (beta chain) derives from a study of blood T cell repertoires in COVID-19. The V gene lost 1 base and the J gene lost 0 bases, with 10 bases spanning the gap. This CDR3 contains 16 residues. Germline assignment: CDR1 SGHVS and CDR2 FQNEAQ. Source study methods: Nucleated cell number was recorded as an estimate derived from reference gene primer amplification. Some clones are missing from TCRdb's copy, which holds only in-frame ones; the method was immunoSEQ multiplex PCR. The V and J calls and clone size were taken over from that table, and D and trimming were inferred from the DNA. The repertoire holds about 140,000 clones, with about 91% as singletons.

The chain combines TRBV7-8 with TRBJ1-3; D is unresolved. The receptor was isolated from a human donor in a cohort sampled during active COVID-19. The specimen was peripheral blood. As DNA, the CDR3 is TGTGCCAGCAGCTTAGAGCAGGCCCGCTCTGGAAACACCATATATTTT. This translates into CASSLEQARSGNTIYF.